The 28 T cell receptor beta chains reported below all come from one sample, sequenced in a study of blood T cell repertoires in COVID-19. Assay: immunoSEQ multiplex PCR; the TCRdb copy retains only in-frame clones and omits some. The sample includes more than 110,000 clones, 86% of them seen just once. The material sequenced was PBMCs or T cells enriched from blood (not recorded which). The origin of the receptors is a man aged 50 or older who had recovered from COVID-19.

V usage is TRBV11-3 and J usage is TRBJ2-1, with 7 positions matching TRBD2. The germline CDR1 and CDR2 sequences are SGHNT and YENEEA. J lost 6 bases, V lost 1 base, and 0 bases had no gene match. The CDR3 contains 13 residues. Written as DNA, the CDR3 is TGTGCCAGCAGCTTAGGGGGGGGCAATGAGCAGTTCTTC. Residues: CASSLGGGNEQFF.

This clone appeared once. The V gene is TRBV27, the J gene TRBJ1-5, with TRBD1 matching 8 bases. Germline V gene lookup returns CDR1 MNHEY and CDR2 SMNVEV (reference sequence). This CDR3 is built from 18 residues. The ends lost 2 bases at V and 3 bases at J; junction bases unmatched: 12. The CDR3 region is CASSLRRGQGADNQPQHF. The CDR3 nucleotides are TGTGCCAGCAGTTTACGGCGTGGGCAGGGGGCTGACAATCAGCCCCAGCATTTT.

The J gene is TRBJ2-3, the V gene TRBV19; D is possibly TRBD2 (5 bases). This CDR3 contains 15 residues. Germline CDR1 and CDR2: LNHDA and SQIVND (reference sequence). V gave up 3 bases and J gave up 2 bases, with 12 bases separating them. CDR3 coding DNA: TGTGCCAGTAGTATCGTCAGCGGACCCACAGATACGCAGTATTTT. Protein sequence: CASSIVSGPTDTQYF.

The chain uses TRBV28 and TRBJ1-2; 8 positions match TRBD1. Germline V gene lookup returns CDR1 MDHEN and CDR2 SYDVKM. The CDR3 is made up of 17 amino acids. With 5 bases clipped from V and 2 bases from J, the junction kept 13 bases outside the gene matches. CDR3 bases: TGTGCCAGCAGTCTCACCGGGACAGGTCCAGGAAACTATGGCTACACCTTC. Protein product: CASSLTGTGPGNYGYTF.

The rearrangement joins TRBV28 to TRBJ2-3, with a tentative D call TRBD1 (5 bases). Trimming stripped 2 bases from V and 6 bases from J, with 9 bases between. Germline assignment: CDR1 MDHEN and CDR2 SYDVKM. The CDR3 contains 13 residues. CDR3 protein: CASSLPGPDTQYF. CDR3 bases: TGTGCCAGCAGTTTACCAGGGCCGGATACGCAGTATTTT.

This chain links TRBV2 with TRBJ2-5, with 11 nucleotides matching TRBD1. CDR1 and CDR2 from the germline V gene are SNHLY and FYNNEI. Losses at the gene ends were 9 bases for V and 4 bases for J; bases not matched to a gene: 10. This CDR3 has 15 residues. CDR3 in DNA: TGTGCCAGGGAAAGTGGACAGGGGGCGCGAGAGACCCAGTACTTC. Its protein product is CARESGQGARETQYF.

The chain is built from TRBV9 and TRBJ1-5; the match to TRBD1 covers 7 bases. J gave up 0 bases and V 7 bases, and 22 bases lay outside the gene matches. The CDR3 totals 20 residues. From germline, CDR1 is SGDLS and CDR2 YYNGEE. This CDR3 reads CASQGQAFCSLFYSNQPQHF. CDR3 bases: TGTGCCAGCCAAGGACAGGCTTTTTGCTCCCTCTTCTATAGCAATCAGCCCCAGCATTTT.

This chain links TRBV28 with TRBJ2-1, with 7 bases fitting TRBD1. The CDR3 extends over 15 amino acids. Germline V CDR1 and CDR2: MDHEN, SYDVKM. V shed 6 bases, J shed 2 bases, and the junction held 7 bases outside the gene matches. CDR3 sequence reads: CASSVVQGAYNEQFF. The CDR3 DNA sequence: TGTGCCAGCAGCGTGGTCCAGGGGGCCTACAATGAGCAGTTCTTC.

This clone appeared once. The chain recombines TRBV9 with TRBJ1-4; D is possibly TRBD1 (5 bases). Trimming took 1 base from V and 2 from J, leaving 15 bases between them. CDR3 length: 17 amino acids. In germline, CDR1 is SGDLS, CDR2 YYNGEE. In DNA form, the CDR3 reads TGTGCCAGCAGCGTATATAGGGGTGAAGGGACTAATGAAAAACTGTTTTTT. Protein product: CASSVYRGEGTNEKLFF.

V gene TRBV5-1 combines with J gene TRBJ2-3; the D gene is possibly TRBD2 (6 bases). The CDR3 is 17 residues long. Germline V gives CDR1 SGHRS, CDR2 YFSETQ. The V and J ends lost 3 bases and 0 bases respectively, with 17 bases between them. CDR3 amino acids: CASSSLPGGTSTDTQYF. The CDR3 DNA reads TGCGCCAGCAGCTCCCTCCCGGGCGGGACTAGCACAGATACGCAGTATTTT. Full variable domain (outside the CDR3, taken from reference TRBV5-1 and TRBJ2-3): KAGVTQTPRYLIKTRGQQVTLSCSPISGHRSVSWYQQTPGQGLQFLFEYFSETQRNKGNFPGRFSGRQFSNSRSEMNVSTLELGDSALYLCASSSLPGGTSTDTQYFGPGTRLTVL.

Notes on this clone: Other DNA sequences of this sample code for an identical CDR3. The chain combines TRBV6-5 with TRBJ1-2, with 7 bases aligning to TRBD1. V lost 5 bases and J lost 6; bases outside the gene matches: 3. This CDR3 comprises 12 residues. CDR1 and CDR2 from the germline V gene are MNHEY and SVGAGI. Here the CDR3 reads CASSRGGDGYTF. For the CDR3, the DNA is TGTGCCAGCAGTCGAGGGGGCGATGGCTACACCTTC.

The chain links TRBV7-3 to TRBJ1-5, with 7 bases aligning to TRBD1. Germline V gives CDR1 SGHTA, CDR2 FQGTGA. This CDR3 is 14 amino acids long. The ends lost 5 bases at V and 5 bases at J; junction bases unmatched: 6. CDR3 protein: CASSRDSAYQPQHF. DNA of the CDR3: TGTGCCAGCAGCCGGGACAGCGCTTATCAGCCCCAGCATTTT.

The V call is TRBV19, the J call TRBJ1-4; 8 nucleotides line up with TRBD1. V lost 5 bases and J lost 7; bases outside the gene matches: 9. Germline-derived CDR1 and CDR2 are LNHDA and SQIVND (reference sequence). This CDR3 spans 15 amino acids. The CDR3 bases are TGTGCCAGTAGTTCCCAGGACAGGGTTTTTGAAAAACTGTTTTTT. It encodes CASSSQDRVFEKLFF. Based on the CDR3 plus reference TRBV19 and TRBJ1-4, the full variable domain is DGGITQSPKYLFRKEGQNVTLSCEQNLNHDAMYWYRQDPGQGLRLIYYSQIVNDFQKGDIAEGYSVSREKKESFPLTVTSAQKNPTAFYLCASSSQDRVFEKLFFGSGTQLSVL.

CDR3 in DNA: TGTGCCCCACCCCAGGACATAGCGGGAGACTGCAGCTCCTACGAGCAGTACTTC. It encodes CAPPQDIAGDCSSYEQYF. The gene calls are TRBV24-1 and TRBJ2-7; 9 bases map to TRBD2. The germline V gene encodes CDR1 KGHDR and CDR2 SFDVKD. V lost 12 bases, J lost 0 bases, and 20 bases stayed unmatched. The CDR3 is made up of 18 amino acids.

The gene calls are TRBV30 and TRBJ1-1; D is uncertain. V lost 1 base to trimming and J lost 1 base, with 7 bases between them. The length of the CDR3 is 13 residues. Looked up from germline, CDR1 is GTSNPN and CDR2 is SVGIG (reference sequence). The CDR3 DNA reads TGTGCCTGGAGTGATCTCAGGAACACTGAAGCTTTCTTT. Translated: CAWSDLRNTEAFF.

This clone occurred once. The chain has TRBV27 and TRBJ2-3; 8 nucleotides agree with TRBD1. There are 15 residues in the CDR3. The germline gives CDR1 MNHEY, CDR2 SMNVEV (reference sequence). Trimming cost V 3 bases and J 1 base; bases outside gene matches: 3. The CDR3 loop is CASSFPGQGTDTQYF. DNA for the CDR3: TGTGCCAGCAGTTTCCCGGGACAGGGCACAGATACGCAGTATTTT.

The CDR3 bases are TGTGCCAGCAGCCAAAGTATGACAGGGGGCCCAAGGGGCACTGAAGCTTTCTTT. It encodes CASSQSMTGGPRGTEAFF. The genes are TRBV3-1 (or the pseudogene TRBV3-2) and TRBJ1-1, with 10 bases lining up with TRBD1. The CDR3 sequence is 18 residues long. Germline CDR1 LGHDT, CDR2 YNNKEL (reference sequence). The V and J ends lost 2 bases and 4 bases, in that order; junction bases with no gene match: 13.

In its sample, this clone was seen once. V and J are TRBV19 and TRBJ2-5; 9 bases are a match to TRBD1. Germline CDR1 LNHDA, CDR2 SQIVND (reference sequence). The CDR3 contains 13 residues. With 7 bases clipped from V and 4 bases from J, the junction kept 4 bases outside the gene matches. CDR3 region: CASTVTGGETQYF. The CDR3 nucleotides read TGTGCCAGTACCGTGACAGGGGGAGAGACCCAGTACTTC.

This chain joins TRBV28 and TRBJ1-3; D not certain. The CDR3 totals 14 residues. Per the germline V gene, CDR1 is MDHEN and CDR2 is SYDVKM. Trimming took 8 bases from V and 1 from J, leaving 12 bases between them. The CDR3 loop reads CASFTRGSGNTIYF. The CDR3 bases are TGTGCCAGCTTCACACGGGGATCTGGAAACACCATATATTTT.

The chain recombines TRBV6-4 with TRBJ1-2; D perhaps matches TRBD1 (6 bases). V was clipped by 4 bases and J by 6 bases, with 12 bases between them. The CDR3 is 13 amino acids. Germline V CDR1 and CDR2: MRHNA, SNTAGT. In DNA form, the CDR3 reads TGTGCCAGCAGTGTAACAGGGTCAGATGGCTACACCTTC. Translated, it gives CASSVTGSDGYTF.

This sequence joins TRBV6-6 and TRBJ1-1, with no clear D. The CDR3 sequence is 13 residues long. The V end was cut by 2 bases, the J end by 2 bases, with 6 bases between. CDR1 and CDR2 from the germline V gene are MNHNY and SVGAGI (reference sequence). The CDR3 DNA follows: TGTGCCAGCAGTTACGCCTATAACACTGAAGCTTTCTTT. Protein sequence: CASSYAYNTEAFF.

This clone appeared once. This chain connects TRBV30 to TRBJ2-3, with D hard to call. Trimming took 0 bases from V and 6 from J, leaving 10 bases between them. From germline, CDR1 is GTSNPN and CDR2 SVGIG (reference sequence). The CDR3 length is 13 residues. The CDR3 nucleotides are TGTGCCTGGAGTGTAGCTACTCCCGATACGCAGTATTTT. Translation gives CAWSVATPDTQYF.

The gene calls are TRBV6-5 and TRBJ2-7; TRBD2 matches at 9 bases. With V trimmed by 4 bases and J by 3 bases, 7 bases remained unmatched. Germline V gene lookup returns CDR1 MNHEY and CDR2 SVGAGI. The CDR3 runs 15 residues. The CDR3 DNA reads as TGTGCCAGCAGTTCCCGGGGGACTAGCAGCTACGAGCAGTACTTC. Amino acids: CASSSRGTSSYEQYF.

This clone appeared a few times. The chain has TRBV5-1 and TRBJ1-6, with D perhaps matching TRBD1 (6 bases). V lost 2 bases to trimming and J lost 4 bases, with 25 bases between them. Germline assignment: CDR1 SGHRS and CDR2 YFSETQ. The CDR3 is made up of 20 amino acids. The CDR3 nucleotides are TGCGCCAGCAGCTTTCCAGGGGCTCCCAACCTCACCGATTATAATTCACCCCTCCACTTT. Translation: CASSFPGAPNLTDYNSPLHF.

The chain has TRBV9 and TRBJ2-3; TRBD1 agrees at 9 bases. With 3 bases clipped from V and 4 bases from J, the junction kept 6 bases outside the gene matches. Germline CDR1 is SGDLS and CDR2 is YYNGEE. The CDR3 has 15 amino acids. CDR3 bases: TGTGCCAGCAGCGCACTGGGACAGGGCCCAGATACGCAGTATTTT. Residues: CASSALGQGPDTQYF.

CDR3 loop: CATSDTKQGTGNTIYF. CDR3 nucleotides: TGTGCCACCAGTGATACCAAACAGGGAACTGGAAACACCATATATTTT. The chain combines TRBV24-1 with TRBJ1-3, with a tentative D call TRBD1 (6 bases). Germline V gene data show CDR1 as KGHDR and CDR2 as SFDVKD. The CDR3 has 16 residues. Between the trimmed V and J ends, which lost 3 bases and 2 bases, there was a span of 13 bases.

Here the CDR3 DNA reads TGTGCCACCAGTGATTTGCGGACAGGGGAGAGAGGAGCTTTCTTT. This translates into CATSDLRTGERGAFF. This rearrangement joins TRBV24-1 to TRBJ1-1, with TRBD1 matching over 9 bases. J lost 10 bases, V lost 0 bases, and 8 bases had no gene match. The CDR3 loop spans 15 amino acids. CDR1 is KGHDR, CDR2 SFDVKD, per germline.

V is TRBV7-6 and J is TRBJ2-3; D perhaps matches TRBD2 (6 bases). Trimming removed 3 bases from V and 0 bases from J, with 7 bases in between. Germline V CDR1 and CDR2: SGHVS, FNYEAQ. The CDR3 spans 14 residues. This CDR3 reads CASSFGTSTDTQYF. In nucleotides, the CDR3 is TGTGCCAGCAGCTTTGGGACTAGCACAGATACGCAGTATTTT.